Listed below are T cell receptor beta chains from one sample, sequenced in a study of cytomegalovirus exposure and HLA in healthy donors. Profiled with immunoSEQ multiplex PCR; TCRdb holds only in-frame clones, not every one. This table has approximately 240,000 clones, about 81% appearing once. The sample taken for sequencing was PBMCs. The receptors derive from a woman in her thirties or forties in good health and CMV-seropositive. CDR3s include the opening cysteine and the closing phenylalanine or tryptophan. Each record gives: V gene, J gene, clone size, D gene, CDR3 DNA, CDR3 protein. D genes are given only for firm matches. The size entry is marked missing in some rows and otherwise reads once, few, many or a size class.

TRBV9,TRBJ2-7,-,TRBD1,TGTGCCAGCAGCGTATCGCAGGGGGACTACGAGCAGTACTTC,CASSVSQGDYEQYF
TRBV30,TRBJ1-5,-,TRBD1,TGTGCCTGGGAGACAGGGGGAAGGGGTCAGCCCCAGCATTTT,CAWETGGRGQPQHF
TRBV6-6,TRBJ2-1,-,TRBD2,TGTGCCAGCAGTCCATCGACTAGCGGAGATCACAATGAGCAGTTCTTC,CASSPSTSGDHNEQFF
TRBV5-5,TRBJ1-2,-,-,TGTGCCAGCAGCTTGGTCCCCCGGGGGAACTATGGCTACACCTTC,CASSLVPRGNYGYTF
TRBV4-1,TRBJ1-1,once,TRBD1,TGCGCCAGCAGCCAAGATGGGGACAGGGAGACTGAAGCTTTCTTT,CASSQDGDRETEAFF
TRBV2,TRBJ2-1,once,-,TGTGCCAGCAGTGAACCCGAGATCACCTTCTTC,CASSEPEITFF
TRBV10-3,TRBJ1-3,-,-,TGTGCCACCGACCCAGGGAACTCTGGAAACACCATATATTTT,CATDPGNSGNTIYF
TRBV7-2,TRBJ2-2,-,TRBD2,TGTGCCAGCAGCTCCCGACCCTGGCGGGGGGCTAACACCGGGGAGCTGTTTTTT,CASSSRPWRGANTGELFF
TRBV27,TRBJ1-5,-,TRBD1,TGTGCCAGCACCCCGGGACAGGGACACAATCAGCCCCAGCATTTT,CASTPGQGHNQPQHF
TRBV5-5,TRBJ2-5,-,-,TGTGCCAGCAGCCCCCGGGATTACGGAGAGACCCAGTACTTC,CASSPRDYGETQYF
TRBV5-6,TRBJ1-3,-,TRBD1,TGTGCCAGCAGCCCGACCCAGACAGGGTGGGAAGGAAACACCATATATTTT,CASSPTQTGWEGNTIYF
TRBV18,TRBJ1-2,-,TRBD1,TGTGCCAGCTCACCCCCCTCGACAGGGAACTATGGCTACACCTTC,CASSPPSTGNYGYTF
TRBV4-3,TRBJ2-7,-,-,TGCGCCAGCAGCCAAGAAGGCGGGAAGGCCTACGAGCAGTACTTC,CASSQEGGKAYEQYF
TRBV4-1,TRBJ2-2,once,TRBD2,TGCGCCAGCAGCCGTTTCCCGTCTAGCGGGGCCTTAAGGACCGGGGAGCTGTTTTTT,CASSRFPSSGALRTGELFF
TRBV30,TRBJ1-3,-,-,TGTGCAGCTAGGGAGGGAAGTAACACCATATATTTT,CAAREGSNTIYF
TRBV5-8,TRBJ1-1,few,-,TGTGCCAGCAGCTTGGATTTAGGCGGGATAAACACTGAAGCTTTCTTT,CASSLDLGGINTEAFF
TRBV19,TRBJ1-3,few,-,TGTGCCAGTAGTATAGGGTCCCAGTTCTCTGGAAACACCATATATTTT,CASSIGSQFSGNTIYF
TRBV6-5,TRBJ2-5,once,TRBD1,TGTGCCAGCAGTGCATGGGACAGGGGGGGAGGGGCCCAGTACTTC,CASSAWDRGGGAQYF
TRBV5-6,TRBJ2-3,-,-,TGTGCCAGCAGCTTGTTGACTCCTGGCTTCGCTCAACGCACAGATACGCAGTATTTT,CASSLLTPGFAQRTDTQYF
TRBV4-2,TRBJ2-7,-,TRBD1,TGTGCCAGCAGTCGTGGACAGGGCTACGAGCAGTACTTC,CASSRGQGYEQYF
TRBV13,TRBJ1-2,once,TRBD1,TGTGCCAGCAGCAGAGACAGGGGGCTGAACTATGGCTACACCTTC,CASSRDRGLNYGYTF
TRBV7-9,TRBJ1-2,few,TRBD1,TGTGCCAGCAGCCCAGGACAGGGGATCTATGGCTACACCTTC,CASSPGQGIYGYTF
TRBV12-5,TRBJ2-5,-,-,TGTGCTAGTGGTTTTTCGGTTGCACAAGAGACCCAGTACTTC,CASGFSVAQETQYF
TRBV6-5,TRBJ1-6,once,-,TGTGCCAGCAGTTACTCGAGTATTTCACCCCTCCACTTT,CASSYSSISPLHF
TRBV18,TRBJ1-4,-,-,TGTGCCAGCTCACAGAGTAGCGGGACGGCCACAACTAATGAAAAACTGTTTTTT,CASSQSSGTATTNEKLFF
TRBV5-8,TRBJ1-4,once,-,TGTGCCAGCAGCTGGGCCCCTACAGGGATCGGAGAAAAACTGTTTTTT,CASSWAPTGIGEKLFF
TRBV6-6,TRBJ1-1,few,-,TGTGCCAGCAGTACAGGTGACAGTGGTGAAGCTTTCTTT,CASSTGDSGEAFF
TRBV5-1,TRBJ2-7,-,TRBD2,TGCGCCAGCAGCTCGCTGACTAGCCGTAACTACGAGCAGTACTTC,CASSSLTSRNYEQYF
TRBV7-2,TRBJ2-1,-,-,TGTGCCAGCAGCTTCCCTAGGGGTGAGCAGTTCTTC,CASSFPRGEQFF
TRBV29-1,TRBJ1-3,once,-,TGCAGCGTCGAGAGCGGAGACGGCCGCTCTGGAAACACCATATATTTT,CSVESGDGRSGNTIYF
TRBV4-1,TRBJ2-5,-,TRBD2,TGCGCCAGCAGCCACCCGGGACTAGGGAAAGAGACCCAGTACTTC,CASSHPGLGKETQYF
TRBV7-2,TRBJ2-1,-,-,TGTGCCAGCAGCCCGGACACTTACAATGAGCAGTTCTTC,CASSPDTYNEQFF
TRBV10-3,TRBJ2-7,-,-,TGTGCCGCCACCCCACAGTCGGCGAACTACGAGCAGTACTTC,CAATPQSANYEQYF
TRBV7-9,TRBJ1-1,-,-,TGTGCCAGCAGCTTAACCAACAAAGCTTTCTTT,CASSLTNKAFF
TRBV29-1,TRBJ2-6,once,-,TGCAGCGCGATGAGCGGCGACCCTGGGGCCAACGTCCTGACTTTC,CSAMSGDPGANVLTF
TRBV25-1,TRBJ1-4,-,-,TGTGCCAGCAGTGAAGGTTCGTTGGGGCGCGATGAAAAACTGTTTTTT,CASSEGSLGRDEKLFF
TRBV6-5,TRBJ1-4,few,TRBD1,TGTGCCAGCAGTTACTCCGCCGGGACAGGGAATGAAAAACTGTTTTTT,CASSYSAGTGNEKLFF
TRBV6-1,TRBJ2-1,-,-,TGTGCCAGCGAAGGGGTACCCGATGAGCAGTTCTTC,CASEGVPDEQFF
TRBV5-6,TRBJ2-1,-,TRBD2,TGTGCCAGCAGCTCTCCGGGGGGGAACAATGAGCAGTTCTTC,CASSSPGGNNEQFF
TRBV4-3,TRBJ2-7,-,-,TGCGCCAGCAGCCAGCTAAAGATCGCGAGCTCCTACGAGCAGTACTTC,CASSQLKIASSYEQYF
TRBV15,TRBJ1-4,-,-,TGTGCCACCAGCAGAGATGTCAGGGCTGCAACTAATGAAAAACTGTTTTTT,CATSRDVRAATNEKLFF